Here is one T cell receptor beta chain with its context. V lost 10 bases, J lost 6 bases, and 16 bases lay in between. Germline V gene lookup returns CDR1 MNHEY and CDR2 SMNVEV (reference sequence). The CDR3 runs 13 residues. The sample comes from a study of T cell changes during pregnancy in multiple sclerosis. The assay was immunoSEQ multiplex PCR, and TCRdb's table has in-frame clones only and misses some. This sample has 70,000 to 95,000 clones, with about 94% found just once. The receptor comes from a female donor with multiple sclerosis, enrolled in a pregnancy study. The rearrangement uses TRBV27 and TRBJ2-1; maybe TRBD1 (6 bases). The sequenced sample was peripheral blood, obtained in the third trimester of pregnancy. CDR3 amino acids: CATTGSASNEQFF. As DNA, the CDR3 is TGTGCCACCACAGGGTCGGCGTCCAATGAGCAGTTCTTC.